The T cell receptor (beta chain) described here comes from a study of human T cells and chemical hapten exposure. The CDR3 spans 13 residues. Trimming cost V 6 bases and J 6 bases, with 16 bases left between them. Germline V gene sequence: CDR1 DFQATT, CDR2 SNEGSKA (reference sequence). Time point meaning: pre-sensitization, week 0. Described treatment: therapeutic diphenylcyclopropenone sensitization with weekly scalp DPC. TCRdb passed the RACE reads through MiXCR, listing each CDR3 protein once. The data contain a few hundred thousand distinct CDR3 sequences, about 8.6% of them seen just once; the ten biggest clones take up 2% to 3%. This clonotype was seen a handful of times.

The V call is TRBV20-1, the J call TRBJ2-3, with a tentative D call TRBD2 (5 bases). This receptor was obtained from a woman aged 40 to 55 with alopecia areata. Some clones in this sample may be carry-over from other donors' samples. The sample was whole blood, taken in connection with sensitization to the hapten diphenylcyclopropenone (DPC). CDR3 region: CSAPGYLRDTQYF. Written as DNA, the CDR3 is TGCAGTGCACCGGGGTACTTGAGGGATACGCAGTATTTT.